This TCR beta chain was sequenced for a study of Ad26.COV2.S vaccination and SARS-CoV-2 variants. A note on this clone: Its antigen is not identified.

Generated by immunoSEQ multiplex PCR, the TCRdb table keeps only in-frame clones and is missing some. The repertoire holds under 250,000 clones, with about 83% as singletons. Findings and caveats of the study: Reports say spike-specific CD8+ and CD4+ T cell responses covered substantial breadth after vaccination. Participants in the vaccine arm had higher spike-specific TCR breadth; placebo recipients had lower. Breadth and depth estimates from TCRs may understate total T cell responses.

Treatment in this sample: some 20 received Ad26.COV2.S at low or high dose, single or two shots; a few received placebo; per-sample allocation not given. Sampling happened 63 days after the first vaccine or placebo injection. Participants' vaccine, an Ad26 vector, delivered Wuhan-strain SARS-CoV-2 spike. The CDR3 consists of 14 residues. In germline, CDR1 is LNHDA, CDR2 SQIVND (reference sequence). V dropped 7 bases and J dropped 4 bases, with 14 bases sitting between them. This receptor was taken from a person aged 18-60 years who received the Ad26.COV2.S COVID-19 vaccine or a placebo. The chain couples TRBV19 to TRBJ2-1, with D perhaps TRBD2 (6 bases). Specimen: peripheral blood, collected in a trial of Ad26.COV2.S vaccine versus placebo. The CDR3 loop reads CASNGGVGYNEQFF. As DNA, the CDR3 is TGTGCCAGTAACGGCGGGGTGGGGTACAATGAGCAGTTCTTC.